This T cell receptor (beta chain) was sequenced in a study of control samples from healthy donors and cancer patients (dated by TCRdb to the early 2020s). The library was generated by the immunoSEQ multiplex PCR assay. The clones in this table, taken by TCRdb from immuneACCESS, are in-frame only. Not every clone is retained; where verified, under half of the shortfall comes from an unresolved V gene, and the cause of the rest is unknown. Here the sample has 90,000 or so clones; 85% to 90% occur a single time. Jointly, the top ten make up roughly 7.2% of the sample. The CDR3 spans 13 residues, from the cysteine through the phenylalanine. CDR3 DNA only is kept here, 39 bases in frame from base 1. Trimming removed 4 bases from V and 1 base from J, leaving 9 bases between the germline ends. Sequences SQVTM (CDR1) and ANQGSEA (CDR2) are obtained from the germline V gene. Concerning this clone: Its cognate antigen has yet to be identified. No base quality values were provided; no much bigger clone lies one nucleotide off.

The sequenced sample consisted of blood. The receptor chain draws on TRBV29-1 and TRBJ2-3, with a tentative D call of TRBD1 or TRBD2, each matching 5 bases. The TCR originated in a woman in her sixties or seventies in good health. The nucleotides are TGCAGCGTTGCGGGACGGGGCACAGATACGCAGTATTTT. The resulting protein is CSVAGRGTDTQYF.